This TCR beta chain was sequenced during a study of spatial heterogeneity in lung cancer. Background on the study: Counts of TCR transcripts in tumor regions tracked strongly with a T cell module score that came from matched bulk RNA-seq.

Time point indicated: sample taken at primary tumor resection. No cell sorting; template was whole RNA from tumor, lung tissue or PBMC. Per the germline V gene, CDR1 is MNHEY and CDR2 is SMNVEV (reference sequence). Trimming cost V 5 bases and J 9 bases; bases outside gene matches: 7. This CDR3 region has 13 residues. Study outcomes and limitations: One measure, the expanded intratumoral alpha and beta TCR count, tracked tumor mutation counts. Regional and ubiquitous nonsynonymous mutations were tracked by counts of regional and ubiquitous expanded TCRs, respectively.

Every TCR cDNA molecule bore its own unique molecular identifier. TCRdb reanalysed the 5' RACE reads using MiXCR and keeps one entry per CDR3 protein. This table holds approximately 25,000 distinct CDR3 sequences, just under 9% found once. As regards this clonotype: Its target is unknown.

The genes are TRBV27 and TRBJ2-1; TRBD1 agrees at 7 bases. The receptor comes from a male donor with early-stage non-small cell lung cancer. Material: lung tumor tissue, obtained at surgery. CDR3 bases: TGTGCCAGCAGTCCACAGGGGATTCGTGAGCAGTTCTTC. It translates to CASSPQGIREQFF.